These 18 T cell receptor beta chains were all obtained from the same sample, sequenced in a study of blood T cell repertoires in COVID-19. Assay used: immunoSEQ multiplex PCR; TCRdb lists only in-frame clones, some missing. The table lists 95,000 to 120,000 clones, 70% to 90% of them singletons, with 3.4% in the top ten. Sequencing was carried out using peripheral blood. The receptors were sampled from a man aged 40-49 years with acute or convalescent COVID-19.

This clone has more than one count but fewer than ten. The J gene is TRBJ2-3, the V gene TRBV5-1; no reliable D call. The germline V and J ends were trimmed by 4 bases and 0 bases, with 9 bases remaining between them. Per germline, CDR1 SGHRS and CDR2 YFSETQ. This CDR3 spans 14 amino acids. The CDR3 protein is CASSIIISTDTQYF. The CDR3 DNA reads TGCGCCAGCAGCATAATTATTAGCACAGATACGCAGTATTTT.

The chain combines TRBV19 with TRBJ1-5; the match to TRBD1 covers 7 bases. Germline loops: CDR1 LNHDA, CDR2 SQIVND (reference sequence). The length of the CDR3 is 15 residues. With 1 base clipped from V and 5 bases from J, the junction kept 5 bases outside the gene matches. The CDR3 bases are TGTGCCAGTAGTATAGTAGGGGGCTTGGATCAGCCCCAGCATTTT. This translates into CASSIVGGLDQPQHF.

The CDR3 here is CASSQPAPSPETQYF. CDR3 bases: TGTGCCAGCAGCCAACCGGCCCCTAGCCCGGAGACCCAGTACTTC. The chain links TRBV3-1 (or the pseudogene TRBV3-2) to TRBJ2-5; D perhaps matches TRBD2 (5 bases). The germline CDR1 and CDR2 sequences are LGHDT and YNNKEL (reference sequence). Trimming left V 2 bases short and J 5 bases short, with 15 bases between. The CDR3 has 15 residues.

This chain connects TRBV3-1 (or the pseudogene TRBV3-2) to TRBJ2-3, with D perhaps TRBD2 (5 bases). Germline CDR1 is LGHDT and CDR2 is YNNKEL (reference sequence). The CDR3 covers 15 residues. With 0 bases removed from V and 2 bases from J, the gap between germline ends came to 9 bases. CDR3 in DNA: TGTGCCAGCAGCCAAGAGGGAGCGGTCACAGATACGCAGTATTTT. This sequence encodes CASSQEGAVTDTQYF.

The chain employs TRBV27 and TRBJ2-6; TRBD1 matches 11 bases. Germline V CDR1 and CDR2: MNHEY, SMNVEV (reference sequence). The CDR3 runs to 17 residues. The V segment lost 5 bases and the J segment 2 bases; nucleotides outside the gene matches: 5. CDR3 sequence reads: CASSPWDRGAGANVLTF. CDR3 DNA: TGTGCCAGCAGTCCTTGGGACAGGGGGGCTGGGGCCAACGTCCTGACTTTC.

The V and J genes are TRBV3-1 (or the pseudogene TRBV3-2) and TRBJ1-2; TRBD1 aligns across 11 bases. Germline loops: CDR1 LGHDT, CDR2 YNNKEL (reference sequence). V lost 1 base, J lost 3 bases, and 10 bases stayed unmatched. The CDR3 extends over 18 amino acids. CDR3 DNA: TGTGCCAGCAGCCAAGTTTCGGGACAGGGGGTGGGGGACTATGGCTACACCTTC. Encoded protein: CASSQVSGQGVGDYGYTF.

This chain joins TRBV24-1 and TRBJ2-5; 7 bases map to TRBD1. V shed 9 bases and J 2 bases; nucleotides not matched to a gene: 2. The CDR3 is made up of 12 amino acids. Germline CDR1 reads KGHDR; CDR2 reads SFDVKD. For the CDR3, the DNA is TGTGCCACCGAGGGACAGCAAGAGACCCAGTACTTC. Translation: CATEGQQETQYF.

V and J are TRBV7-2 and TRBJ2-3; 9 bases map to TRBD2. Germline loops: CDR1 SGHTA, CDR2 FQGNSA. Germline trimming cut 6 bases from V and 5 bases from J; bases unmatched to any gene: 9. The length of the CDR3 is 15 residues. CDR3 sequence (DNA): TGTGCCAGCAGTATAGCGGGGGCCTACGGAGATACGCAGTATTTT. It specifies CASSIAGAYGDTQYF. The variable domain in full, with the rest retrieved from reference TRBV7-2 and TRBJ2-3, is GAGVSQSPSNKVTEKGKDVELRCDPISGHTALYWYRQSLGQGLEFLIYFQGNSAPDKSGLPSDRFSAERTGGSVSTLTIQRTQQEDSAVYLCASSIAGAYGDTQYFGPGTRLTVL.

V and J are TRBV7-9 and TRBJ2-5; D not resolved. V dropped 4 bases and J dropped 2 bases, with 8 bases sitting between them. Germline V gene data show CDR1 as SEHNR and CDR2 as FQNEAQ (reference sequence). The CDR3 loop spans 13 amino acids. The CDR3 is CASSSATQETQYF. The CDR3 nucleotides read TGTGCCAGCAGCTCCGCGACTCAAGAGACCCAGTACTTC. The variable domain in full, completed from reference TRBV7-9 and TRBJ2-5, reads DTGVSQNPRHKITKRGQNVTFRCDPISEHNRLYWYRQTLGQGPEFLTYFQNEAQLEKSRLLSDRFSAERPKGSFSTLEIQRTEQGDSAMYLCASSSATQETQYFGPGTRLLVL.

This clone showed up just once. The rearrangement uses TRBV10-3 and TRBJ2-1, with D tentatively TRBD1 (7 bases). The CDR3 length is 15 residues. Per germline, CDR1 ENHRY and CDR2 SYGVKD. V lost 3 bases, J lost 2 bases, and 11 bases lay in between. The chain's CDR3 is CAISDARGAYNEQFF. The DNA for the CDR3 is TGTGCCATCAGTGATGCCAGGGGGGCCTACAATGAGCAGTTCTTC.

V is TRBV2 and J is TRBJ1-4, with 7 bases matching TRBD1. Trimming took 7 bases from V and 0 from J; bases not matched to a gene: 5. The germline V gene has CDR1 SNHLY and CDR2 FYNNEI. The CDR3 contains 15 residues. The CDR3: CASNDRDTTNEKLFF. CDR3 bases: TGTGCCAGCAATGACAGGGATACAACTAATGAAAAACTGTTTTTT.

The rearrangement uses TRBV3-1 (or the pseudogene TRBV3-2) and TRBJ2-3; a possible D gene is TRBD2 (7 bases). The germline CDR1 and CDR2 sequences are LGHDT and YNNKEL (reference sequence). V dropped 7 bases and J dropped 6 bases, with 8 bases sitting between them. The CDR3 covers 11 residues. CDR3 protein: CASTGGDTQYF. CDR3 DNA: TGTGCCAGCACGGGGGGCGATACGCAGTATTTT.

This clone came up once. This chain links TRBV19 with TRBJ1-1; 7 nucleotides align to TRBD1. This CDR3 comprises 15 residues. Germline-derived CDR1 and CDR2 are LNHDA and SQIVND (reference sequence). The V segment lost 1 base and the J segment 0 bases; nucleotides outside the gene matches: 2. The CDR3: CASSIVDRVNTEAFF. The DNA for the CDR3 is TGTGCCAGTAGTATAGTCGACAGGGTGAACACTGAAGCTTTCTTT.

This chain joins TRBV5-6 and TRBJ2-3; 8 bases line up with TRBD2. Looked up from germline, CDR1 is SGHDT and CDR2 is YYEEEE. Trimming took 0 bases from V and 2 from J; bases not matched to a gene: 8. CDR3 length: 17 residues. CDR3 in DNA: TGTGCCAGCAGCTTGGCGGGGCTGCGGGGGGCCACAGATACGCAGTATTTT. It codes for CASSLAGLRGATDTQYF.

The V call is TRBV2, the J call TRBJ2-7; D perhaps matches TRBD2 (7 bases). The ends were cut back, 4 bases at V and 0 bases at J, with 13 bases in the middle. The length of the CDR3 is 15 residues. From germline, CDR1 is SNHLY and CDR2 FYNNEI. The CDR3 DNA sequence: TGTGCCAGCAGTGTGAGCGGGACAACCTCCTACGAGCAGTACTTC. This encodes CASSVSGTTSYEQYF.

The rearrangement uses TRBV20-1 and TRBJ1-2, with 9 positions matching TRBD1. The J segment lost 7 bases and the V segment lost 3 bases, leaving 6 bases of the junction unmatched. This CDR3 comprises 13 residues. Germline lookup yields CDR1 DFQATT and CDR2 SNEGSKA (reference sequence). CDR3: CSASDRGWGGYTF. CDR3 nucleotide sequence: TGCAGTGCTAGTGACAGGGGGTGGGGTGGCTACACCTTC.

The chain combines TRBV5-4 with TRBJ2-5; 15 nucleotides agree with TRBD2. Looked up from germline, CDR1 is SGHNT and CDR2 is YYREEE (reference sequence). CDR3 length: 19 amino acids. The V segment lost 2 bases and the J segment 0 bases; nucleotides outside the gene matches: 8. CDR3 residues: CASSLVPGLAGGNQETQYF. CDR3 DNA sequence: TGTGCCAGCAGCTTAGTCCCGGGACTAGCGGGGGGAAACCAAGAGACCCAGTACTTC.

The chain joins TRBV13 to TRBJ2-3, with 14 nucleotides matching TRBD2. The length of the CDR3 is 16 residues. The V gene's germline CDR1 is PRHDT and CDR2 FYEKMQ (reference sequence). Trimming at V came to 4 bases and at J to 5 bases, leaving 5 bases not matched to a gene. Here the CDR3 DNA reads TGTGCCAGCAGCTCCCGGACTAGCGGGGGGTTAGATACGCAGTATTTT. This sequence encodes CASSSRTSGGLDTQYF.